This TCR beta chain was found in a study of shared clonotypes between healthy human individuals. Study conclusions and caveats: Among donors, clonotype sharing was expected to be affected by sequencing depth. The donor pool, a small one, limited the genetic and exposure-history diversity represented.

This was a deep-level run. The repertoire was sequenced with immunoSEQ multiplex PCR; TCRdb's copy has only in-frame clones and lacks some. This sample carries about 2.3 million clones, around 92% of them seen once, and the ten largest clones take 0.37%. Splitting of CD4+ cells produced CD45RA+ naive and CD45RA-negative memory subsets. The CDR3 runs 15 residues. The V gene end was trimmed by 4 bases and the J gene end by 1 base; junction bases not matched to a gene: 4. Germline V CDR1 and CDR2: SGHRS, YFSETQ. Note on this clone: Its antigen is unidentified.

The sample was naive CD4+ T cells from PBMCs. The subset is: CD45RA+ positively selected. This TCR was sampled from a man younger than 30 in good health. Some clones in this sample may be carry-over from other donors' samples. The chain couples TRBV5-1 to TRBJ2-3, with 9 bases identical to TRBD2. The CDR3 sequence: CASSQRTSGTDTQYF. CDR3 bases: TGCGCCAGCAGCCAAAGGACTAGCGGCACAGATACGCAGTATTTT. The full variable domain, in which reference TRBV5-1 and TRBJ2-3 provide the parts outside the CDR3, is KAGVTQTPRYLIKTRGQQVTLSCSPISGHRSVSWYQQTPGQGLQFLFEYFSETQRNKGNFPGRFSGRQFSNSRSEMNVSTLELGDSALYLCASSQRTSGTDTQYFGPGTRLTVL.